This is a list of T cell receptor beta chains from one sample in a study of blood T cell repertoires in COVID-19. Sequenced by immunoSEQ multiplex PCR; TCRdb stores in-frame clones only, minus some. The sample holds about 47,000 clones, over 80% seen once. Sequenced material: peripheral blood. These receptors all stem from a human donor with active COVID-19. The donor label of this sample is uncertain. CDR3s include the opening cysteine and the closing phenylalanine or tryptophan. The D gene is left open where the match is weak. Clone size is given for some rows only: seen once, a few or many times, or a class if the clone is expanded.

clone size	V gene	D gene	J gene	CDR3 protein	CDR3 DNA
NA	TRBV3-1/TRBV3-2	NA	TRBJ2-6	CASSQEQGGSGANVLTF	TGTGCCAGCAGCCAAGAGCAGGGGGGCTCTGGGGCCAACGTCCTGACTTTC
NA	TRBV7-2	NA	TRBJ2-7	CASSLAGGGSYEQYF	TGTGCCAGCAGCTTAGCGGGAGGGGGTTCCTACGAGCAGTACTTC
NA	TRBV5-4	NA	TRBJ1-1	CASSPRGGGIRNTEAFF	TGTGCCAGCAGCCCCCGAGGGGGGGGCATCAGAAACACTGAAGCTTTCTTT
NA	TRBV18	TRBD2	TRBJ2-7	CASSPRGGSAAYEQYF	TGTGCCAGCTCCCCGAGGGGCGGGAGTGCCGCCTACGAGCAGTACTTC
NA	TRBV9	TRBD2	TRBJ2-3	CASSGREPTDTQYF	TGTGCCAGCAGCGGGCGGGAGCCCACAGATACGCAGTATTTT
NA	TRBV29-1	TRBD2	TRBJ2-3	CSVALWGGTSTDTQYF	TGCAGCGTTGCACTATGGGGGGGAACTAGCACAGATACGCAGTATTTT
NA	TRBV28	TRBD2	TRBJ2-1	CASSYGTSGSYNEQFF	TGTGCCAGCAGCTACGGGACTAGCGGGTCCTACAATGAGCAGTTCTTC
NA	TRBV11-3	NA	TRBJ2-3	CASSLTPRAPSTDTQYF	TGTGCCAGCAGCTTAACTCCCAGGGCTCCTAGCACAGATACGCAGTATTTT
NA	TRBV5-1	NA	TRBJ2-3	CASSGNQRRTDTQYF	TGCGCCAGCAGCGGGAATCAAAGGAGGACAGATACGCAGTATTTT
NA	TRBV30	NA	TRBJ1-4	CAWSLGQLATNEKLFF	TGTGCCTGGAGCTTAGGACAGCTTGCAACTAATGAAAAACTGTTTTTT
NA	TRBV19	TRBD1	TRBJ1-2	CASSGQGNFYGYTF	TGTGCCAGTAGTGGACAGGGTAACTTCTATGGCTACACCTTC
NA	TRBV21-1	NA	TRBJ2-7	CASSKASRDRWGRAEQYF	TGTGCCAGCAGCAAAGCCTCACGGGACAGGTGGGGCCGGGCCGAGCAGTACTTC
NA	TRBV7-2	NA	TRBJ2-5	CASSPKNDRETQYF	TGTGCCAGCAGCCCTAAAAACGATCGAGAGACCCAGTACTTC
NA	TRBV14	NA	TRBJ2-1	CASSPTGIEQFF	TGTGCCAGCAGCCCGACTGGCATTGAGCAGTTCTTC
NA	TRBV9	TRBD1	TRBJ2-5	CASSAAGTGMETQYF	TGTGCCAGCAGCGCAGCCGGGACAGGCATGGAGACCCAGTACTTC
NA	TRBV5-1	TRBD1	TRBJ1-3	CASSSGGSGNTIYF	TGCGCCAGCAGCTCAGGGGGCTCTGGAAACACCATATATTTT
NA	TRBV7-9	NA	TRBJ1-1	CATVPNELVTEAFF	TGTGCCACCGTCCCAAACGAGTTGGTCACTGAAGCTTTCTTT
NA	TRBV2	NA	TRBJ2-3	CASSVQGTTDTQYF	TGTGCCAGCAGTGTACAGGGAACGACAGATACGCAGTATTTT
NA	TRBV7-8	TRBD2	TRBJ2-2	CASSSSGKNTGELFF	TGTGCCAGCAGCTCGAGCGGGAAGAACACCGGGGAGCTGTTTTTT
NA	TRBV18	TRBD1	TRBJ1-2	CASSPIGGPDGGYTF	TGTGCCAGCTCACCGATAGGGGGCCCCGACGGTGGCTACACCTTC
NA	TRBV2	TRBD1	TRBJ2-2	CASSADRGPGELFF	TGTGCCAGCAGTGCCGACAGGGGGCCCGGGGAGCTGTTTTTT
few	TRBV5-5	TRBD1	TRBJ1-1	CASSRTGSTEAFF	TGTGCCAGCAGCAGGACAGGGTCCACTGAAGCTTTCTTT
NA	TRBV5-1	TRBD2	TRBJ2-7	CASSPLAGESYEQYF	TGCGCCAGCAGCCCCCTAGCGGGGGAATCCTACGAGCAGTACTTC
NA	TRBV7-8	NA	TRBJ2-1	CASSSGTLVIFVEQFF	TGTGCCAGCAGCTCAGGGACATTGGTCATATTCGTCGAGCAGTTCTTC
NA	TRBV7-9	TRBD2	TRBJ2-1	CASTPSASGRWFF	TGTGCCAGCACTCCCAGCGCTAGCGGGAGATGGTTCTTC
NA	TRBV29-1	TRBD2	TRBJ2-3	CSVGSGGRTDTQYF	TGCAGCGTTGGAAGCGGGGGCCGCACAGATACGCAGTATTTT
NA	TRBV4-3	TRBD2	TRBJ2-7	CASSPREGFNEQYF	TGCGCCAGCAGCCCGCGGGAGGGCTTCAACGAGCAGTACTTC
once	TRBV3-1/TRBV3-2	NA	TRBJ2-7	CASSLRGGGGEQYF	TGTGCCAGCAGCCTGCGCGGTGGAGGAGGGGAGCAGTACTTC
NA	TRBV7-3	NA	TRBJ2-1	CASSLYGSNNEQFF	TGTGCCAGCAGCTTATATGGCAGTAACAATGAGCAGTTCTTC
NA	TRBV10-3	TRBD2	TRBJ2-1	CAIRIQSSGTYNEQFF	TGTGCCATCAGGATCCAGTCTAGCGGGACATACAATGAGCAGTTCTTC
NA	TRBV5-4	TRBD2	TRBJ2-3	CASSHGGGRGTDTQYF	TGTGCCAGCAGCCACGGGGGGGGCCGTGGCACAGATACGCAGTATTTT
NA	TRBV6-5	TRBD1	TRBJ1-5	CASSYAGQGDQPQHF	TGTGCCAGCAGTTACGCGGGACAGGGGGATCAGCCCCAGCATTTT
NA	TRBV27	NA	TRBJ2-6	CASTYRAGANVLTF	TGTGCCAGCACTTACAGGGCTGGGGCCAACGTCCTGACTTTC
NA	TRBV5-6	NA	TRBJ2-1	CASSLISGARNEQFF	TGTGCCAGCAGCTTGATCTCAGGGGCCAGGAATGAGCAGTTCTTC
once	TRBV9	NA	TRBJ2-1	CASSVAGSHSYNEQFF	TGTGCCAGCAGCGTAGCGGGGAGCCACTCCTACAATGAGCAGTTCTTC
NA	TRBV20-1	TRBD1	TRBJ2-7	CSASRPGQGGYEQYF	TGCAGTGCCAGTCGGCCGGGACAGGGGGGCTACGAGCAGTACTTC
once	TRBV18	TRBD1	TRBJ1-1	CASSLIPGQGNAEAFF	TGTGCCAGCTCACTAATACCGGGACAGGGAAACGCTGAAGCTTTCTTT